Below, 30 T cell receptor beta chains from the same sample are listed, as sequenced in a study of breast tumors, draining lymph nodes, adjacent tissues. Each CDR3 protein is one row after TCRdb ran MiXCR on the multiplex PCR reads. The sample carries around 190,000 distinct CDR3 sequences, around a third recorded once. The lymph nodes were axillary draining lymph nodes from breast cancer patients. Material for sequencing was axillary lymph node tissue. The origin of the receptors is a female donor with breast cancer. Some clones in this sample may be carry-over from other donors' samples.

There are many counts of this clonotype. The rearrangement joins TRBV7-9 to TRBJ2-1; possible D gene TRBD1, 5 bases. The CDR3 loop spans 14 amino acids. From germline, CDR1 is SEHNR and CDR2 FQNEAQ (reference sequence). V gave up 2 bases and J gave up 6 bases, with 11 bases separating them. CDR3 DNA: TGTGCCAGCAGCTTAACCTGGGGCCGCAATGAGCAGTTCTTC. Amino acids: CASSLTWGRNEQFF.

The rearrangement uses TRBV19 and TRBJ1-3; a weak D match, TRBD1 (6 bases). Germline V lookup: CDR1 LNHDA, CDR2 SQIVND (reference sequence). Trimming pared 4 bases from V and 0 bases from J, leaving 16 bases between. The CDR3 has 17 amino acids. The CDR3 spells CASSRVGGDNSGNTIYF. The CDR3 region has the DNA TGTGCCAGTAGTAGGGTGGGGGGGGACAACTCTGGAAACACCATATATTTT.

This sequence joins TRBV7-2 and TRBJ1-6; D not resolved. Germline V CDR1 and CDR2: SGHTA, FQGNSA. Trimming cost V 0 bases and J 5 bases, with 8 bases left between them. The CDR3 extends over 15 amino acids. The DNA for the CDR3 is TGTGCCAGCAGCTTAGCGATTGGGGATAATTCACCCCTCCACTTT. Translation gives CASSLAIGDNSPLHF.

In DNA, the CDR3 is TGTGCCAGCAGTCACTACAGTATGAGCAATCAGCCCCAGCATTTT. It is translated as CASSHYSMSNQPQHF. V is TRBV27 and J is TRBJ1-5, with D unresolved. With 5 bases removed from V and 1 base from J, the gap between germline ends came to 12 bases. Germline V gene lookup returns CDR1 MNHEY and CDR2 SMNVEV (reference sequence). The CDR3 consists of 15 residues.

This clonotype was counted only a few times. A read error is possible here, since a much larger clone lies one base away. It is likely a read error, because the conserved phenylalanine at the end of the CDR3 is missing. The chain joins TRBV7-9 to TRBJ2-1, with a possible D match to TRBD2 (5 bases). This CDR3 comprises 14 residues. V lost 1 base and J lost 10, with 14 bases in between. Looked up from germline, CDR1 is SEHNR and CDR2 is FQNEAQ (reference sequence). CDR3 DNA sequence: TGTGCCAGCAGCTTAGAGGCTGGACTGCGGGAGCAGTTCCTC. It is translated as CASSLEAGLREQFL.

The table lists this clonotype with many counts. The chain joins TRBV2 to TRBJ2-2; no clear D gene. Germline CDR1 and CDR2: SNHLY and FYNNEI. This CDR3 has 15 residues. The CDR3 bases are TGTGCTAAGCAGAAAGGCTCAGTGGACACCGGGGAGCTGTTTTTT. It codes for CAKQKGSVDTGELFF. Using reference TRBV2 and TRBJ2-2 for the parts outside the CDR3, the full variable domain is EPEVTQTPSHQVTQMGQEVILRCVPISNHLYFYWYRQILGQKVEFLVSFYNNEISEKSEIFDDQFSVERPDGSNFTLKIRSTKLEDSAMYFCAKQKGSVDTGELFFGEGSRLTVL.

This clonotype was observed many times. For the CDR3, the DNA is TGCGCCAGCAGCTTGGTTATAGGGGGCGGCTACGAGCAGTACTTC. Protein: CASSLVIGGGYEQYF. This chain uses TRBV5-1 with TRBJ2-7, with 7 bases lining up with TRBD1. V was pared by 0 bases and J by 3 bases, with 6 bases of the junction left unmatched. CDR1 and CDR2 (germline): SGHRS, YFSETQ. The CDR3 extends over 15 amino acids.

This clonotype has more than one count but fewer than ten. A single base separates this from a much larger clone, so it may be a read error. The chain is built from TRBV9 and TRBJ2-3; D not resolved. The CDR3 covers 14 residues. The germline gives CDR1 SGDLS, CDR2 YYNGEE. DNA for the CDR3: TGTGCCAGCGGCGTCCGCGGCGCGGCAGATACGCAGTATTTT. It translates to CASGVRGAADTQYF.

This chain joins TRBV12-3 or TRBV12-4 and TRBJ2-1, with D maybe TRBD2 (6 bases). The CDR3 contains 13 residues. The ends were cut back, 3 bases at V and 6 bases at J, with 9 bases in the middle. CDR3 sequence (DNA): TGTGCCAGCAGTTTTGGGGGGTTCAATGAGCAGTTCTTC. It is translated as CASSFGGFNEQFF.

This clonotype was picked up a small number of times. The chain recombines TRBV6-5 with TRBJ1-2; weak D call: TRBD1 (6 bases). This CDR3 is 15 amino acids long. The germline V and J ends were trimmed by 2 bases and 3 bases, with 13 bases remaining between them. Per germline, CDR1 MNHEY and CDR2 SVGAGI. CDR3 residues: CASSYVGGRDYGYTF. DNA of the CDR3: TGTGCCAGCAGTTACGTTGGGGGCCGGGACTATGGCTACACCTTC.

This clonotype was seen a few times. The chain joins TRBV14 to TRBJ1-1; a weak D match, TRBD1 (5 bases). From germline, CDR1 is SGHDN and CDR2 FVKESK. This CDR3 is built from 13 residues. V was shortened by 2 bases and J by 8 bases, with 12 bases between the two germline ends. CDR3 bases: TGTGCCAGCAGCCAATCCCTGGGGGGAGAAGCTTTCTTT. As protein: CASSQSLGGEAFF. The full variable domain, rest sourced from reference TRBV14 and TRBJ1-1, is EAGVTQFPSHSVIEKGQTVTLRCDPISGHDNLYWYRRVMGKEIKFLLHFVKESKQDESGMPNNRFLAERTGGTYSTLKVQPAELEDSGVYFCASSQSLGGEAFFGQGTRLTVV.

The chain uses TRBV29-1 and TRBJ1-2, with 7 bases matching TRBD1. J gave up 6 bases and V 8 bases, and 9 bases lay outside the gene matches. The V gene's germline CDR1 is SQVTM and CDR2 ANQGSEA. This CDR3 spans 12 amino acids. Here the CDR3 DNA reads TGCAGCTTGGCGACAGGGTTGGATGGCTACACCTTC. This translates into CSLATGLDGYTF. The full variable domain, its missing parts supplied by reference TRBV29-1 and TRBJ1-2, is SAVISQKPSRDICQRGTSLTIQCQVDSQVTMMFWYRQQPGQSLTLIATANQGSEATYESGFVIDKFPISRPNLTFSTLTVSNMSPEDSSIYLCSLATGLDGYTFGSGTRLTVV.

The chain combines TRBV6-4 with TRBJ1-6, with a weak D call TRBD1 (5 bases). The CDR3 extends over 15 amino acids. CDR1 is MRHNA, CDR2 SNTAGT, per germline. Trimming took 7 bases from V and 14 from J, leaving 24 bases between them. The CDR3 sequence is CASTRPGTSGGSLHF. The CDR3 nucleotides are TGTGCCAGCACCCGTCCCGGGACTAGCGGGGGTTCCCTCCACTTT.

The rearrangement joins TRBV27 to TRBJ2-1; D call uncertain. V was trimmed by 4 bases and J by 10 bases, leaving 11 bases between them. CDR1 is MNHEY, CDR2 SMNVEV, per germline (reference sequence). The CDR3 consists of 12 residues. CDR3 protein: CASSSPAREQFF. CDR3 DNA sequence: TGTGCCAGCAGTTCTCCAGCTCGGGAGCAGTTCTTC.

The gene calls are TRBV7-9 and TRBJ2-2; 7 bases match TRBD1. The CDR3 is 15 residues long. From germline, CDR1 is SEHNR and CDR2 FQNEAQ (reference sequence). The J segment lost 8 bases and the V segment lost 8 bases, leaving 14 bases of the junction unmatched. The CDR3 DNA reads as TGTGCCAGCGGACGGGACAGAGAGTTGACTGGGGAGCTGTTTTTT. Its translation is CASGRDRELTGELFF.

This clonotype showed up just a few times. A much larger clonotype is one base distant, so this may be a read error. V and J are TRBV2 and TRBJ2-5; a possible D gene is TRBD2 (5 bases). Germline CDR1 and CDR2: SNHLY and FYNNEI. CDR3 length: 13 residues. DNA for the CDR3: TGTGCCAGCAGTGATTTGCTAGCAGAGACCCAGTGCTTC. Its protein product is CASSDLLAETQCF.

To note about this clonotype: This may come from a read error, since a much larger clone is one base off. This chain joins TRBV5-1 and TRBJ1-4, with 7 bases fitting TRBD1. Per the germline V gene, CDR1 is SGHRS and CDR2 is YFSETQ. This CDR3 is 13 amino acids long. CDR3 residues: CASSLPGGENLFF. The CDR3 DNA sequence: TGCGCCAGCAGCTTGCCAGGGGGAGAAAACCTGTTTTTT. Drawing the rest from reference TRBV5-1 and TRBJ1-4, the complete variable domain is KAGVTQTPRYLIKTRGQQVTLSCSPISGHRSVSWYQQTPGQGLQFLFEYFSETQRNKGNFPGRFSGRQFSNSRSEMNVSTLELGDSALYLCASSLPGGENLFFGSGTQLSVL.

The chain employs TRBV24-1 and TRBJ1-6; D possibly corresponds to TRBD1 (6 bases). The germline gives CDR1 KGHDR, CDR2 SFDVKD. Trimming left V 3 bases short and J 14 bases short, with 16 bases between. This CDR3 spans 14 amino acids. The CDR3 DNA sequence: TGTGCCACCAGTGATCGGACAGCAGAAGAGACCCTCCACTTT. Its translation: CATSDRTAEETLHF.

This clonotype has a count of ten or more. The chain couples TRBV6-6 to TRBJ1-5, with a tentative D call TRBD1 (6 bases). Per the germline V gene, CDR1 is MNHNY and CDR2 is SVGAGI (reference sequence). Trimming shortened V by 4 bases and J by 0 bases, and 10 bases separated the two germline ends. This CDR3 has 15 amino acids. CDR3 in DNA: TGTGCCAGCAGTTGGGACACATATAGCAATCAGCCCCAGCATTTT. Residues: CASSWDTYSNQPQHF.

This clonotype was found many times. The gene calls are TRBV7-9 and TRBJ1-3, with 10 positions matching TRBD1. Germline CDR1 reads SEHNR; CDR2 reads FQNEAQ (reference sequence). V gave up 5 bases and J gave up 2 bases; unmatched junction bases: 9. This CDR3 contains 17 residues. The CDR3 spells CASSPLSGTGAGNTIYF. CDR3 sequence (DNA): TGTGCCAGCAGCCCCCTTTCCGGGACAGGGGCTGGAAACACCATATATTTT. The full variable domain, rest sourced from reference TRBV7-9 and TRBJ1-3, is DTGVSQNPRHKITKRGQNVTFRCDPISEHNRLYWYRQTLGQGPEFLTYFQNEAQLEKSRLLSDRFSAERPKGSFSTLEIQRTEQGDSAMYLCASSPLSGTGAGNTIYFGEGSWLTVV.

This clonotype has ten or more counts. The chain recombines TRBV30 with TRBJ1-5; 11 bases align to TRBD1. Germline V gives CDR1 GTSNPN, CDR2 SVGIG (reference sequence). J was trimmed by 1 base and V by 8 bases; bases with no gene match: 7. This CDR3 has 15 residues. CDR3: CATGQGASSNQPQHF. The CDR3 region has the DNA TGTGCCACCGGACAGGGGGCGTCAAGCAATCAGCCCCAGCATTTT.

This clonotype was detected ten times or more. CDR3 amino acids: CASSFGDSYEQYF. The DNA for the CDR3 is TGTGCCAGCAGCTTCGGGGACTCCTACGAGCAGTACTTC. The chain couples TRBV5-6 to TRBJ2-7; a possible D gene is TRBD2 (5 bases). The CDR3 covers 13 residues. Germline CDR1 and CDR2: SGHDT and YYEEEE. V lost 2 bases, J lost 0 bases, and 6 bases lay in between.

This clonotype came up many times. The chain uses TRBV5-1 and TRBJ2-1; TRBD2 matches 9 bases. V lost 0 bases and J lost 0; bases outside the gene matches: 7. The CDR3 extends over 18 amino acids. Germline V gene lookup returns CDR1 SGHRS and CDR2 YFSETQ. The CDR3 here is CASSLAGLALSSYNEQFF. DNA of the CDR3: TGCGCCAGCAGCTTGGCTGGACTAGCGCTGAGCTCCTACAATGAGCAGTTCTTC.

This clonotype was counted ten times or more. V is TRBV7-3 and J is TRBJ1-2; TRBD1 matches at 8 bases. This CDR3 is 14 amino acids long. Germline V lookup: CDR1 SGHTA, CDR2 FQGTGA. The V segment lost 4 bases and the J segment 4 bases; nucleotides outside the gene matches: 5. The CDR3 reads CASSSPDRAYGYTF. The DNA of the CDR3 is TGTGCCAGCAGCTCTCCGGACAGGGCCTATGGCTACACCTTC.

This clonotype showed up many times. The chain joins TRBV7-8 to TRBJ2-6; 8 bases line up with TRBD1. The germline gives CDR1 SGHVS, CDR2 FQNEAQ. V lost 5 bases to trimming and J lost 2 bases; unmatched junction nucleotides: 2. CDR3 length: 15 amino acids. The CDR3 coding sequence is TGTGCCAGCAGCCCACAGGGGGCTGGGGCCAACGTCCTGACTTTC. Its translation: CASSPQGAGANVLTF.

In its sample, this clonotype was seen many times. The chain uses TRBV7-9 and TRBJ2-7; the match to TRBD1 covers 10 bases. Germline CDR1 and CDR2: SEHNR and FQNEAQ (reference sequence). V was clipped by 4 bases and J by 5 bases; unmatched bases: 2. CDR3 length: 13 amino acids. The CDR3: CASSSGTGDEQYF. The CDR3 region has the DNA TGTGCCAGCAGCTCCGGGACAGGGGACGAGCAGTACTTC.

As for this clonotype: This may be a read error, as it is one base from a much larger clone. CDR3 coding DNA: TGTGCCAGCAGCATTACCGGGACAGGGGTGGGCACCGGGGGGCTGTTTTTT. Translation: CASSITGTGVGTGGLFF. The chain employs TRBV6-5 and TRBJ2-2; 10 bases align to TRBD1. The CDR3 is made up of 17 amino acids. Germline CDR1 MNHEY, CDR2 SVGAGI.

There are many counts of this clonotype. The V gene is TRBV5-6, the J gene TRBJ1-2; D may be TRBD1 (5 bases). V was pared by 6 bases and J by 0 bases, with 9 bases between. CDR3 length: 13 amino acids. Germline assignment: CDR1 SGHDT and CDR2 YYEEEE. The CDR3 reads CASKTGPNYGYTF. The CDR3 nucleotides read TGTGCCAGCAAAACAGGACCTAACTATGGCTACACCTTC.

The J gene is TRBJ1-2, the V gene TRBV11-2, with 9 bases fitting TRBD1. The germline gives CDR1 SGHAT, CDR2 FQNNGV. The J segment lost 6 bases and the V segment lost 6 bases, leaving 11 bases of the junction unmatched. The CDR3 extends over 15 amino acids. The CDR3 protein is CASRPPGQGRNGYTF. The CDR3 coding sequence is TGTGCCAGCAGACCCCCGGGACAGGGCCGCAATGGCTACACCTTC. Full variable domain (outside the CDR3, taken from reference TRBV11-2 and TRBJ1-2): EAGVAQSPRYKIIEKRQSVAFWCNPISGHATLYWYQQILGQGPKLLIQFQNNGVVDDSQLPKDRFSAERLKGVDSTLKIQPAKLEDSAVYLCASRPPGQGRNGYTFGSGTRLTVV.

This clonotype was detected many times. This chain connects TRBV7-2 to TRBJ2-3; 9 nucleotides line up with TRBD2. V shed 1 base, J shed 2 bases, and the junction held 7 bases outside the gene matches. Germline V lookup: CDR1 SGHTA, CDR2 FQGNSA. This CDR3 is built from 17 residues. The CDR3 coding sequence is TGTGCCAGCAGCTTAGTTGGAGCGGGGGGAATCACAGATACGCAGTATTTT. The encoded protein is CASSLVGAGGITDTQYF.